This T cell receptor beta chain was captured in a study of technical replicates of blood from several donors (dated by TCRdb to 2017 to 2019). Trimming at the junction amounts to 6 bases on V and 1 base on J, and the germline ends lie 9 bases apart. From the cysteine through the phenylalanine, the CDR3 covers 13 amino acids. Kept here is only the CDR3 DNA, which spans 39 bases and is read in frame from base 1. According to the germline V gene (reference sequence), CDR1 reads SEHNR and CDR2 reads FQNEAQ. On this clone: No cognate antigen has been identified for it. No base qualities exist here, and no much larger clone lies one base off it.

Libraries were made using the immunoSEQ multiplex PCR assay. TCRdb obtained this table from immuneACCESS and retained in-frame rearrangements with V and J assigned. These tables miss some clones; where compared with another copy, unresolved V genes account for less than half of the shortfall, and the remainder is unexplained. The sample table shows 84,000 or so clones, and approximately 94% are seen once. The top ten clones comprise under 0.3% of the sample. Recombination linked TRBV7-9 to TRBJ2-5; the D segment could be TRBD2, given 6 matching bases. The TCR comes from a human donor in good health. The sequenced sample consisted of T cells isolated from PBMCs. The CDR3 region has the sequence CASRTGLQETQYF. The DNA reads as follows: TGTGCCAGCAGAACGGGACTCCAAGAGACCCAGTACTTC.